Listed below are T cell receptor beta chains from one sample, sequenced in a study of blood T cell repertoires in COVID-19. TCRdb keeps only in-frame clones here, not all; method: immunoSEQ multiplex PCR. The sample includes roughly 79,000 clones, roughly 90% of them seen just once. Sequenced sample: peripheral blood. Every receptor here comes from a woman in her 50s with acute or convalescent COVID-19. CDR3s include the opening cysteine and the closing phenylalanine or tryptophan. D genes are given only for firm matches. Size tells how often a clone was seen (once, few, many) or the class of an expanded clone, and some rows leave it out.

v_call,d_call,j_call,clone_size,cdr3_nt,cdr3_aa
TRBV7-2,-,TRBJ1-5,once,TGTGCCAGCAGCTTAGAGAGAGATCAGCCCCAGCATTTT,CASSLERDQPQHF
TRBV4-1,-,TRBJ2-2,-,TGCGCCAGCAGCCAAGAAGGAGATGCATATGCGAACACCGGGGAGCTGTTTTTT,CASSQEGDAYANTGELFF
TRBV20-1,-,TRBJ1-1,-,TGCAGTGCTAGAGGAGAAACTGAAGCTTTCTTT,CSARGETEAFF
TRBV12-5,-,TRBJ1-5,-,TGTGCTAGTGGTTTGGCCAATAATCAGCCCCAGCATTTT,CASGLANNQPQHF
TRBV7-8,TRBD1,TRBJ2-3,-,TGTGCCAGCCGGACAGGGAGCACAGATACGCAGTATTTT,CASRTGSTDTQYF
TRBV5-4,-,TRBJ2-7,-,TGTGCCAGCAGCTTGAGGACAGCCTACGAGCAGTACTTC,CASSLRTAYEQYF
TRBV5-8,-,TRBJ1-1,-,TGTGCCAGCAGCTTTCGGTCTTTCAGGGATGAGACTGAAGCTTTCTTT,CASSFRSFRDETEAFF
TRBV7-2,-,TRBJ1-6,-,TGTGCCAGCAGCTCAGACTATAATTCACCCCTCCACTTT,CASSSDYNSPLHF
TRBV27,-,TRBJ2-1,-,TGTGCCAGCAGTTTATTCGGACGGAGGAATGAGCAGTTCTTC,CASSLFGRRNEQFF
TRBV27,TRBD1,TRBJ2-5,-,TGTGCCAGCAGTCGACAGACAGGGCGAGAGACCCAGTACTTC,CASSRQTGRETQYF
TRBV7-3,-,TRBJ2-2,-,TGTGCCAGCCTCGCGGCCACCGGGGAGCTGTTTTTT,CASLAATGELFF
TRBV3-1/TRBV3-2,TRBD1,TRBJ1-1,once,TGTGCCAGCAGCGGGACAGGGGGCACTGAAGCTTTCTTT,CASSGTGGTEAFF
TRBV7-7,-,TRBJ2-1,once,TGTGCTAGCAGCCGTCCTGGAGGTGAGCAGTTCTTC,CASSRPGGEQFF
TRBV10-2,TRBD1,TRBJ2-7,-,TGCGCCAGTGGACAGGGGGCTTTCTACGAGCAGTACTTC,CASGQGAFYEQYF
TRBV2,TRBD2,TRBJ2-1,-,TGTGCCAGCAGACTAGCGGGAGGGCCCTACAATGAGCAGTTCTTC,CASRLAGGPYNEQFF
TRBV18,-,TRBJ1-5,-,TGTGCCAGCTCGCTGACAGATAGCAATCAGCCCCAGCATTTT,CASSLTDSNQPQHF
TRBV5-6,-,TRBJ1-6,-,TGTGCCAGCAGCTTCGGGAGGGGCTTCGGGAATTCACCCCTCCACTTT,CASSFGRGFGNSPLHF
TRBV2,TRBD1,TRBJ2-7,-,TGTGCCAGCATCCGGGACAGGGACGGCGAGCAGTACTTC,CASIRDRDGEQYF
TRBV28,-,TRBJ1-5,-,TGTGCCACCCAGAAAGCCCAGGGATTCAATCAGCCCCAGCATTTT,CATQKAQGFNQPQHF
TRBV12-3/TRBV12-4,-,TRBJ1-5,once,TGTGCCAGCAGTTCCAATAGCAATCAGCCCCAGCATTTT,CASSSNSNQPQHF
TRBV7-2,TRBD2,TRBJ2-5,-,TGTGCCAGCAGCGGACCGAGACTAGCGGGAGTCGGGGAGACCCAGTACTTC,CASSGPRLAGVGETQYF
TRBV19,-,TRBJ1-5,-,TGTGCCAGTAGTAATCCAGGGATCGGCCAGCCCCAGCATTTT,CASSNPGIGQPQHF
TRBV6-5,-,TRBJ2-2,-,TGTGCCAGCAGGTTGGTCAGCGGATACGGGGAGCTGTTTTTT,CASRLVSGYGELFF
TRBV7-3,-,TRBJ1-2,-,TGTGCCAGCAGCTTAGGGCATGATGGCTACACCTTC,CASSLGHDGYTF
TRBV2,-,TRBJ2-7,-,TGTGCCAGCAGTGGGGCGTCCTACGAGCAGTACTTC,CASSGASYEQYF
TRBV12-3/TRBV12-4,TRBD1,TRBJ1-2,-,TGTGCCAGCGCGGGACAGGGGAACTATGGCTACACCTTC,CASAGQGNYGYTF